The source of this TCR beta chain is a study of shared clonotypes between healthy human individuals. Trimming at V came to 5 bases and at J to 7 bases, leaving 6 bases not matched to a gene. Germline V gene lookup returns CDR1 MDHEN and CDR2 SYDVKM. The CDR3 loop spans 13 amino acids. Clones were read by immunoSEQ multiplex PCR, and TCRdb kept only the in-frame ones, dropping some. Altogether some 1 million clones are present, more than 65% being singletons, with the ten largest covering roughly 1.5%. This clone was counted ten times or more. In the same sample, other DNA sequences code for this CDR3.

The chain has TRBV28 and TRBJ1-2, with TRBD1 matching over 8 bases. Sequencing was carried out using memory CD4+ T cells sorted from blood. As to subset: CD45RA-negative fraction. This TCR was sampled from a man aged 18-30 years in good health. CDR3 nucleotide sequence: TGTGCCAGCAGTCCGAGGACAGGGTTTGGCTACACCTTC. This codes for CASSPRTGFGYTF.